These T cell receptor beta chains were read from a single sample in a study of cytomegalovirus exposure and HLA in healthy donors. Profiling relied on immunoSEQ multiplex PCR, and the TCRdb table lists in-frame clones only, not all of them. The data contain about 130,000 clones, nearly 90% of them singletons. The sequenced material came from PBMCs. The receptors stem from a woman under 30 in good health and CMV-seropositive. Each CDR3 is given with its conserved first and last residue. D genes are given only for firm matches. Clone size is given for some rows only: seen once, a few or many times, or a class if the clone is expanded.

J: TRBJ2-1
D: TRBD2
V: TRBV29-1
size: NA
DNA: TGCAGCGTTGGTAGCGGGGCCCTCTCCTACAATGAGCAGTTCTTC
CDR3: CSVGSGALSYNEQFF

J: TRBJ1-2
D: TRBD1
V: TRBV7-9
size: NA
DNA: TGTGCCAGCAGCTTGGTGGGACAGTTGGCTGGCTACACCTTC
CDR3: CASSLVGQLAGYTF

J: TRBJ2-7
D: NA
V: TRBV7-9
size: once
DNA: TGTGCCAGCAGCTTAGGAAGGGAGTCTGGGGCCTACGAGCAGTACTTC
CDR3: CASSLGRESGAYEQYF

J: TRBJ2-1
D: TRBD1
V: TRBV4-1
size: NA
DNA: TGCGCCAGCACAGGGGGCCGAGGGAGTGAGCAGTTCTTC
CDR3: CASTGGRGSEQFF

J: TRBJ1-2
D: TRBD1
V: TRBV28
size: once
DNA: TGTGCCAGCAGTTTTCCGGGACAGGGGGACTATGGCTACACCTTC
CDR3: CASSFPGQGDYGYTF

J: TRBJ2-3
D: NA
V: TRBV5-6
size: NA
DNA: TGTGCCAGCAGCTTGGGGGGCTCAGATACGCAGTATTTT
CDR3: CASSLGGSDTQYF

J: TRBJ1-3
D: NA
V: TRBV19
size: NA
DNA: TGTGCCAGTTCCTCCGGCCCGGGACAACTCGCTGGAAACACCATATATTTT
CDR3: CASSSGPGQLAGNTIYF

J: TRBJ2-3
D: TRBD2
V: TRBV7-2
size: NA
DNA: TGTGCCAGCAGCTTAATGGGACTAGGAGACACAGATACGCAGTATTTT
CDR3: CASSLMGLGDTDTQYF

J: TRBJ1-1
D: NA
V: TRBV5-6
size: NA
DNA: TGTGCCAGCAGCTTCTTAATGAACACTGAAGCTTTCTTT
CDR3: CASSFLMNTEAFF

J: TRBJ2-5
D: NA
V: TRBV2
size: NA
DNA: TGTGCCAGCTCCGGGAATTCGGAGACCCAGTACTTC
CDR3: CASSGNSETQYF

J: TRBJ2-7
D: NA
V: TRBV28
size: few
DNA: TGTGCCAGCAGTGACATTCTAGCTTACGAGCAGTACTTC
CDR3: CASSDILAYEQYF

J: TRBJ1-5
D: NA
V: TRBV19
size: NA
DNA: TGTGCCAGTAGTTTGGCACAGGGCTTTCTTTTTAATCAGCCCCAGCATTTT
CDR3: CASSLAQGFLFNQPQHF

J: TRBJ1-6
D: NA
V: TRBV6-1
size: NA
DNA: TGTGCCAGCAGGGACCGGGACTTCTACAATTCACCCCTCCACTTT
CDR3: CASRDRDFYNSPLHF

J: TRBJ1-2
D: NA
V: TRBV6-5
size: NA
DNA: TGTGCCAGCAGTTACGGTGTTGGGGCCCCGAGAACCTTC
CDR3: CASSYGVGAPRTF

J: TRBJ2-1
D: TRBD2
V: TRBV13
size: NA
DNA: TGTGCCAGCAGCCCACCTTACATAGCGGGGCTCTTAAATGAGCAGTTCTTC
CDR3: CASSPPYIAGLLNEQFF

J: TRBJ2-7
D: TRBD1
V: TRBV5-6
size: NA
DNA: TGTGCCAGCAGCTTGGTAGGGGACAGGGTCGAGCAGTACTTC
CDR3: CASSLVGDRVEQYF

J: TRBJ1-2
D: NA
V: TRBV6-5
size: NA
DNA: TGTGCCAGCAGAAAGCCCCGGGCAGGGCGCTATGGCTACACCTTC
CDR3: CASRKPRAGRYGYTF

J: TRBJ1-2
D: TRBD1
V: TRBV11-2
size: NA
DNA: TGTGCCAGCAGCTTAGCAGAGGACAGGGAGTATAATGGCTACACCTTC
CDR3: CASSLAEDREYNGYTF

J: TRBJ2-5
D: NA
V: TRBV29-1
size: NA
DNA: TGCAGCGTTGTGTCGGGCGGGGGCCTCTTCCAAGAGACCCAGTACTTC
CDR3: CSVVSGGGLFQETQYF

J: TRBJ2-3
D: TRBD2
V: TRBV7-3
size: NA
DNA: TGTGCCAGCAGCTTAAAGCTAGCGGGGACTGGTACGCAGTATTTT
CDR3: CASSLKLAGTGTQYF

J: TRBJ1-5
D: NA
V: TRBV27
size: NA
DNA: TGTGCCAGCAGTTTAGGAATAGGGGCCGGGCAGCCCCAGCATTTT
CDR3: CASSLGIGAGQPQHF

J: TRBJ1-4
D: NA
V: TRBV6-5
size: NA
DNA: TGTGCCAGCAGTCGGACTGGGAAGAATGAAAAACTGTTTTTT
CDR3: CASSRTGKNEKLFF

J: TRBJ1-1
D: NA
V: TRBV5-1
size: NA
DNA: TGCGCCAGCAGCTTGAAGAGAGACACTGAAGCTTTCTTT
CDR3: CASSLKRDTEAFF

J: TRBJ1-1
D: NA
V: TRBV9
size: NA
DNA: TGTGCCAGCAGCGAGGGTGCGGGTTTCTCTGAAGCTTTCTTT
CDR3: CASSEGAGFSEAFF

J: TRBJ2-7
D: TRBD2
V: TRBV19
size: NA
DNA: TGTGCCAGTAGTACGGCTAGCGGGGTTTACGAGCAGTACTTC
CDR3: CASSTASGVYEQYF

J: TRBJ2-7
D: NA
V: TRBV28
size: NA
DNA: TGTGCCAGCAGTTTAGGTCAGGCTGAACGGGGGGAGCAGTACTTC
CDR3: CASSLGQAERGEQYF

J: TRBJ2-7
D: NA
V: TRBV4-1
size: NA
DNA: TGCGCCAGCAGCCTCTCGAGTCACGGCTCCTACGAGCAGTACTTC
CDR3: CASSLSSHGSYEQYF

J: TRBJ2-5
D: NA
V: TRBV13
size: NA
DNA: TGTGCCAGCAGCTTATCGGGGGAGACCCAGTACTTC
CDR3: CASSLSGETQYF

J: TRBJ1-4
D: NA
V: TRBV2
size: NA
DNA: TGTGCCAGCATTCTCAGGCTATTCTCCCCCGCAACTAATGAAAAACTGTTTTTT
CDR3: CASILRLFSPATNEKLFF

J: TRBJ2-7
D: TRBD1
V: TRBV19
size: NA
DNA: TGTGCCACATCGACAGGGGGGACCACAAAGTTGTACTTC
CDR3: CATSTGGTTKLYF

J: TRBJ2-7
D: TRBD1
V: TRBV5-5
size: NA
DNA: TGTGCCAGCAGCTGGGGACAGAGCTACGAGCAGTACTTC
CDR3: CASSWGQSYEQYF

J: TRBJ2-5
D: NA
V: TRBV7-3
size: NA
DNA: TGTGCCAGCAGCCGAGACTTGCAGGGGACCCAGTACTTC
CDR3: CASSRDLQGTQYF

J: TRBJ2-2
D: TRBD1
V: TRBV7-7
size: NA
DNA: TGTGCCAGCAGCGATGCGGGACAGGGGGACACCGGGGAGCTGTTTTTT
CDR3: CASSDAGQGDTGELFF

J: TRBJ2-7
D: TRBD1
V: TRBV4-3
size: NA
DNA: TGCGCCAGCAGCTCCGACAGGGGGGACTACGAGCAGTACTTC
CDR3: CASSSDRGDYEQYF

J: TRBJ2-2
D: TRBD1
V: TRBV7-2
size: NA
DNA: TGTGCCAGCAGCTTAGTGGGACAGGGGTCCGGGGAGCTGTTTTTT
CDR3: CASSLVGQGSGELFF

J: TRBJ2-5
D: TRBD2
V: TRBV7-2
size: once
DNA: TGTGCCAGCAGCTCAGGACTAGCGGGGATGGCCCAGTACTTC
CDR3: CASSSGLAGMAQYF